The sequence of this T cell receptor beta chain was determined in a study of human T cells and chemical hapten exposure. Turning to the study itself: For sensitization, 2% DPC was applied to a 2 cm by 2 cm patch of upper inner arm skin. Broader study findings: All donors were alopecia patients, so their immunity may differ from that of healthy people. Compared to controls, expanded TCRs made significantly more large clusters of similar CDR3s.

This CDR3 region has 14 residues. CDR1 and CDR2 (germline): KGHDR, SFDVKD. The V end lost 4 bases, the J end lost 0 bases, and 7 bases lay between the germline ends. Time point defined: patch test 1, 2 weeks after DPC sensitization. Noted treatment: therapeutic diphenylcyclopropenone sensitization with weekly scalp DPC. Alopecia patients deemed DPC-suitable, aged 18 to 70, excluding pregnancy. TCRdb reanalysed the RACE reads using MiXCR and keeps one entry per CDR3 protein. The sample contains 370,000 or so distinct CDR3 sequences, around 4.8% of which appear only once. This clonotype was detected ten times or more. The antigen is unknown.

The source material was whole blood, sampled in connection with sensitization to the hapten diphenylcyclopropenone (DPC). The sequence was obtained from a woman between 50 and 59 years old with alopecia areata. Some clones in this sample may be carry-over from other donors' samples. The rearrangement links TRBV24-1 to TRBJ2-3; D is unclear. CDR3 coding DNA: TGTGCCACCAGTGACCTGGACAGCACAGATACGCAGTATTTT. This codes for CATSDLDSTDTQYF.